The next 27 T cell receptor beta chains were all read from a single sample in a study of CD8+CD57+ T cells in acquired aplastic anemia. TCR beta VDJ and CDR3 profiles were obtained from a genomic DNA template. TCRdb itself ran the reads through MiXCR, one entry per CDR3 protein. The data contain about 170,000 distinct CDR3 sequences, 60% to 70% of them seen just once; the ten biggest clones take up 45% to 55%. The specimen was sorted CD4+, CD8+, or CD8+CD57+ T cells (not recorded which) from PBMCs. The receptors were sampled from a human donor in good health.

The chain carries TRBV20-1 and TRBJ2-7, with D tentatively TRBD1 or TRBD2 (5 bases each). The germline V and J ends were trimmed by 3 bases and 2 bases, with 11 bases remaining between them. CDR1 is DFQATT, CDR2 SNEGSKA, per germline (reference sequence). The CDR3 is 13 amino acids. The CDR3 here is CSARRQGAYEQYF. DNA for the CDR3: TGCAGTGCTAGGCGGCAGGGAGCCTACGAGCAGTACTTC.

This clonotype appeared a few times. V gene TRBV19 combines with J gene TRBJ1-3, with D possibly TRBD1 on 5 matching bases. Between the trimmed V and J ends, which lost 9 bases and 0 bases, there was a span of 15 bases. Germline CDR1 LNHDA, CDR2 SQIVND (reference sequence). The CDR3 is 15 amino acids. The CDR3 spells CASSGDLTSGNTIYF. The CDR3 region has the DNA TGTGCCAGCTCGGGGGACCTCACCTCTGGAAACACCATATATTTT.

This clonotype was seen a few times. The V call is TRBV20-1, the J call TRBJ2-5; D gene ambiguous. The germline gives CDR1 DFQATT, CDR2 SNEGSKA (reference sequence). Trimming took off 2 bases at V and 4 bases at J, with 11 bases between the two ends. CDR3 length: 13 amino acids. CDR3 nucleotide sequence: TGCAGTGCTAGACTCTCCGGCAGAGAGACCCAGTACTTC. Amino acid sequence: CSARLSGRETQYF.

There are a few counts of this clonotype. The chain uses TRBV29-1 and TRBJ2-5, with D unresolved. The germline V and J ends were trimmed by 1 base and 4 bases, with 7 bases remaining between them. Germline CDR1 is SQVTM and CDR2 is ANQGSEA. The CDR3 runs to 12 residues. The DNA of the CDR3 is TGCAGCGTTGAAGGGCGTAGAGAGACCCAGTACTTC. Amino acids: CSVEGRRETQYF.

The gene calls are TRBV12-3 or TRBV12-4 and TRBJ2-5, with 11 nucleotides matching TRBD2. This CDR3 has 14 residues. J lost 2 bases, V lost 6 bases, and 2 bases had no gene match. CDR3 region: CASRTSGAQETQYF. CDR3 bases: TGTGCCAGCAGGACTAGCGGGGCACAAGAGACCCAGTACTTC.

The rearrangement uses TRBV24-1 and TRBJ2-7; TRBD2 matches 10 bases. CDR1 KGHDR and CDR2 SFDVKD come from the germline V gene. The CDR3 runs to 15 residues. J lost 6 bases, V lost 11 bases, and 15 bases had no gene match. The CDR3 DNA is TGTGCCAGCGCCTCCCAACTAGCGGGATCGTCCGAGCAGTACTTC. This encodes CASASQLAGSSEQYF.

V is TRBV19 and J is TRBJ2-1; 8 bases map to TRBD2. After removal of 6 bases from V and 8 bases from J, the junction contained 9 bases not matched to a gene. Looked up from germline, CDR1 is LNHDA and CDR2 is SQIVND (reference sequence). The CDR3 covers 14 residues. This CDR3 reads CASRSGGIWDEQFF. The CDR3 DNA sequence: TGTGCCAGTAGAAGCGGGGGAATCTGGGATGAGCAGTTCTTC.

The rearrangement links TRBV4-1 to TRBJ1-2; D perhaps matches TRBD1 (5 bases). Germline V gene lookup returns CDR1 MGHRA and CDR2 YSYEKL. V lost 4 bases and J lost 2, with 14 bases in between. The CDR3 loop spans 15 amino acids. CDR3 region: CASSPRGRENYGYTF. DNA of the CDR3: TGCGCCAGCAGCCCCCGGGGCAGGGAAAACTATGGCTACACCTTC.

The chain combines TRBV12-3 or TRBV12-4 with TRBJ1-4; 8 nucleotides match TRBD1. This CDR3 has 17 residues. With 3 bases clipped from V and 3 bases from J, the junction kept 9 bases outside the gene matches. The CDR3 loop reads CASSFRTGFTSNEKLFF. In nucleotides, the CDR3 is TGTGCCAGCAGTTTCCGGACAGGGTTTACGTCTAATGAAAAACTGTTTTTT.

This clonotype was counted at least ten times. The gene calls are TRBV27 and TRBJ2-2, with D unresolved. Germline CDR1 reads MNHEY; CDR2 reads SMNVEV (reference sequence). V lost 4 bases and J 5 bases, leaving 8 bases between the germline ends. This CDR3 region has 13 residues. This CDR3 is CASSSKVTGELFF. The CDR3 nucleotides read TGTGCCAGCAGTTCGAAGGTGACCGGGGAGCTGTTTTTT.

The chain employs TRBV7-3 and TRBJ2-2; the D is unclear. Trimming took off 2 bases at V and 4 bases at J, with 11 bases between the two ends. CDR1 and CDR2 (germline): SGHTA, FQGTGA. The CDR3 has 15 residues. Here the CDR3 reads CASSLEGSGTGELFF. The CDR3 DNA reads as TGTGCCAGCAGCTTAGAAGGGTCAGGCACCGGGGAGCTGTTTTTT.

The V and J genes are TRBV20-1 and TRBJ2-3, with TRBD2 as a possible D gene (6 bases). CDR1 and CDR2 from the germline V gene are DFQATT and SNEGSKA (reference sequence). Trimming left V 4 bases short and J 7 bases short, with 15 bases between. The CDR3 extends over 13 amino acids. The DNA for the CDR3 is TGCAGTGCTACCCGGAGGGTATCATATACGCAGTATTTT. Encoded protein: CSATRRVSYTQYF.

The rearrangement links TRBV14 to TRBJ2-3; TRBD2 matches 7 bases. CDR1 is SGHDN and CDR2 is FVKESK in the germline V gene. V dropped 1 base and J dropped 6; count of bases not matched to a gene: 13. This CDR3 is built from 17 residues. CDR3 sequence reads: CASSQGLWERGPDTQYF. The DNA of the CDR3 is TGTGCCAGCAGCCAAGGCCTTTGGGAGCGGGGACCTGATACGCAGTATTTT.

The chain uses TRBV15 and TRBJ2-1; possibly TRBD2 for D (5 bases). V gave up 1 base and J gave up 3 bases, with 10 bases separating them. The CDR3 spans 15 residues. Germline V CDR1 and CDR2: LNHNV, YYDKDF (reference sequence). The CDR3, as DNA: TGTGCCACCAGCAGAGTCTTACTAGACTACAATGAGCAGTTCTTC. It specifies CATSRVLLDYNEQFF. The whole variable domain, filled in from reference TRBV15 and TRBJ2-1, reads DAMVIQNPRYQVTQFGKPVTLSCSQTLNHNVMYWYQQKSSQAPKLLFHYYDKDFNNEADTPDNFQSRRPNTSFCFLDIRSPGLGDTAMYLCATSRVLLDYNEQFFGPGTRLTVL.

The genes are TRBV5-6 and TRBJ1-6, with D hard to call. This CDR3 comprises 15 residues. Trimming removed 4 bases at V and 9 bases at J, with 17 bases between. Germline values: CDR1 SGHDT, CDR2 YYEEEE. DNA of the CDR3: TGTGCCAGCAGCCCCTCTGGTTATGTAACTTCACCCCTCCACTTT. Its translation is CASSPSGYVTSPLHF.

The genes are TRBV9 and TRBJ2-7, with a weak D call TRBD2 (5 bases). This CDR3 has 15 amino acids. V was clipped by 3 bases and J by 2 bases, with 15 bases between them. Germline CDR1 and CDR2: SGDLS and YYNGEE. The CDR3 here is CASSGSTSAAYEQYF. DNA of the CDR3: TGTGCCAGCAGCGGATCTACTAGTGCGGCCTACGAGCAGTACTTC.

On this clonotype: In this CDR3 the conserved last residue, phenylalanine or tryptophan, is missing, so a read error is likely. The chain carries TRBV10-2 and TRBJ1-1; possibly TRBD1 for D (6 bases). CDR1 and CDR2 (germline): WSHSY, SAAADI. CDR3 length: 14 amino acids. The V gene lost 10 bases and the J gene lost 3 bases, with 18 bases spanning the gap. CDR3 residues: CATRKGVVDTEAFL. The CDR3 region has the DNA TGCGCCACCCGAAAGGGGGTTGTGGACACTGAAGCTTTCCTT.

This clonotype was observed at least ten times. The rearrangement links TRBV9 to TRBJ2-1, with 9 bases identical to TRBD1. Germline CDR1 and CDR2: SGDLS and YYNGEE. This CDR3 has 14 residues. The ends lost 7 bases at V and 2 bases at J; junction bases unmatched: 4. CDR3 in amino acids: CASSGQGAYNEQFF. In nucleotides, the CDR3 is TGTGCCAGCTCGGGACAGGGCGCCTACAATGAGCAGTTCTTC. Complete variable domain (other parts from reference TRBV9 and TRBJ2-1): DSGVTQTPKHLITATGQRVTLRCSPRSGDLSVYWYQQSLDQGLQFLIQYYNGEERAKGNILERFSAQQFPDLHSELNLSSLELGDSALYFCASSGQGAYNEQFFGPGTRLTVL.

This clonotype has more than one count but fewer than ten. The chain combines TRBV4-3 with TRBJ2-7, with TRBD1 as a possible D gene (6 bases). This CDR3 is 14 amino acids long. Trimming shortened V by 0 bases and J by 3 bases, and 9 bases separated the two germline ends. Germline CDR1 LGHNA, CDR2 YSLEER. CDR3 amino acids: CASSQDARGYEQYF. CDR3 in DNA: TGCGCCAGCAGCCAAGATGCCAGGGGCTACGAGCAGTACTTC.

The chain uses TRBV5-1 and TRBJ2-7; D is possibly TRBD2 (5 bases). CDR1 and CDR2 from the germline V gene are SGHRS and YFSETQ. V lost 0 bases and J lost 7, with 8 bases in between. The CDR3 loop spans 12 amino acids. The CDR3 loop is CASSLGGREQYF. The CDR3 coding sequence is TGCGCCAGCAGCTTGGGTGGGAGAGAGCAGTACTTC.

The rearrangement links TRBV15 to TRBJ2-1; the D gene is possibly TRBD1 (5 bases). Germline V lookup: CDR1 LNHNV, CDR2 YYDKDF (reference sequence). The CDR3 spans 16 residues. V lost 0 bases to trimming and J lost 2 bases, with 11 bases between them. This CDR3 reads CATSRDGANPYNEQFF. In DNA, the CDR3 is TGTGCCACCAGCAGAGATGGGGCCAACCCCTACAATGAGCAGTTCTTC.

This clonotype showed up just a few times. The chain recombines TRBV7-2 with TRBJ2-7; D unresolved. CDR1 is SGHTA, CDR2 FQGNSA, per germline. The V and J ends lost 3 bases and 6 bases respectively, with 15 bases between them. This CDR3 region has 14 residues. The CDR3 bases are TGTGCCAGCAGCTTGGAACCCCAAGGGCTCGAGCAGTACTTC. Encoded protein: CASSLEPQGLEQYF.

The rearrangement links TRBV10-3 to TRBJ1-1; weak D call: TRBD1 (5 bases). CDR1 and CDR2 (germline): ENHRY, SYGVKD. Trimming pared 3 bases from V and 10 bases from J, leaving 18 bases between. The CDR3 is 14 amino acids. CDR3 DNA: TGTGCCATCAGTGAAGGGCAGGGAGAATCGGGAGCTTTCTTT. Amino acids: CAISEGQGESGAFF.

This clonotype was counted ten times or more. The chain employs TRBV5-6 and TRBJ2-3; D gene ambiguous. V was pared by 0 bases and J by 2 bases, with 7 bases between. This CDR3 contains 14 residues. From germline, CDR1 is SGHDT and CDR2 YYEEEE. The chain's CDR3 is CASSLVQNTDTQYF. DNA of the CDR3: TGTGCCAGCAGCTTGGTTCAGAACACAGATACGCAGTATTTT.

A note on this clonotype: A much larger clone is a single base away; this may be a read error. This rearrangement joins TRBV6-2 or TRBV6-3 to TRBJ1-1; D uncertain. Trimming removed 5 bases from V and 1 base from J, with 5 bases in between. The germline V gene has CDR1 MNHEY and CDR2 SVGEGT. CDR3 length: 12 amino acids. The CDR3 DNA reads TGTGCCAGCAGTCATGGGAACACTGAAGCTTTCTTT. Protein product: CASSHGNTEAFF.

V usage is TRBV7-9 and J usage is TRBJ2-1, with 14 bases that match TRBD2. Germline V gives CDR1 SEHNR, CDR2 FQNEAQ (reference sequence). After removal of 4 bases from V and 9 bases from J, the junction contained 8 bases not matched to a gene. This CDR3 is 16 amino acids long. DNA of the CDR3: TGTGCCAGCAGCTCACTGACTAGCGGGGGGGCGAGTGAGCAGTTCTTC. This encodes CASSSLTSGGASEQFF.

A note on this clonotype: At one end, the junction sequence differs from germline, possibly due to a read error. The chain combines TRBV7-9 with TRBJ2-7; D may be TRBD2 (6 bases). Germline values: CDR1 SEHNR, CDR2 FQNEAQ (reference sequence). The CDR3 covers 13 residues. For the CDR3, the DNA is TGTGACAGCAGCCCGTTGGACTACTACGAGCAGTACTTC. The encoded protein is CDSSPLDYYEQYF.